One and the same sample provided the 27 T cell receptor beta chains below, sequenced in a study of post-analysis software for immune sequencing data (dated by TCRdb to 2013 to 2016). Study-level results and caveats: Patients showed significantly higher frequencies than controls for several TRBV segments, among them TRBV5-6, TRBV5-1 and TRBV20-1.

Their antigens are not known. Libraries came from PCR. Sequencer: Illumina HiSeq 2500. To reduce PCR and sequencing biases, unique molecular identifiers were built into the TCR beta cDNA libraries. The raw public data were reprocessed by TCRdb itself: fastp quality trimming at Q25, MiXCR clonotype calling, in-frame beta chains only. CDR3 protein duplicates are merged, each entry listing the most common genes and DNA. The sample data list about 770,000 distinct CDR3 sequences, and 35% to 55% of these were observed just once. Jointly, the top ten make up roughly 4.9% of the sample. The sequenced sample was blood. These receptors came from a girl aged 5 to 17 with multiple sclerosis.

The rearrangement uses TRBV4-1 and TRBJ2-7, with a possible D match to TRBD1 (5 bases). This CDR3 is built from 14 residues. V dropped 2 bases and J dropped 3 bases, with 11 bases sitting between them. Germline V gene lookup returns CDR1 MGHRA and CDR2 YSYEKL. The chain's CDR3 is CASSQTQGDYEQYF. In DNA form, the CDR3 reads TGCGCCAGCAGCCAAACCCAGGGTGACTACGAGCAGTACTTC.

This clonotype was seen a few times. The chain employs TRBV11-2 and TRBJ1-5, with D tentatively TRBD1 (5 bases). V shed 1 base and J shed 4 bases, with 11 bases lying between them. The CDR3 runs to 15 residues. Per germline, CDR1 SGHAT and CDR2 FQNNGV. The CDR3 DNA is TGTGCCAGCAGCTTAGGGGGGGGGTGGAATCAGCCCCAGCATTTT. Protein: CASSLGGGWNQPQHF.

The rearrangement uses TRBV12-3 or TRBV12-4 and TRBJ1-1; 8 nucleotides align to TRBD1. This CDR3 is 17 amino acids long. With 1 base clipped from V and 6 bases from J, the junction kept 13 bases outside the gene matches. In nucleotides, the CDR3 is TGTGCCAGCAGTTTAGTCACCGGGACAGGTGATCTCGCTGAAGCTTTCTTT. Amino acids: CASSLVTGTGDLAEAFF.

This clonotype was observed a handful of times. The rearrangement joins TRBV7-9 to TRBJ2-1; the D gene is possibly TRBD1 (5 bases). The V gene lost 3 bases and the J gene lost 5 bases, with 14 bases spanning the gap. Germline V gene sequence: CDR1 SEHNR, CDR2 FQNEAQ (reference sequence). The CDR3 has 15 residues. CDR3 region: CASSFGAMGNNEQFF. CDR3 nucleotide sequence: TGTGCCAGCAGCTTTGGGGCTATGGGGAACAATGAGCAGTTCTTC. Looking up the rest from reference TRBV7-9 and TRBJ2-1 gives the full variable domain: DTGVSQNPRHKITKRGQNVTFRCDPISEHNRLYWYRQTLGQGPEFLTYFQNEAQLEKSRLLSDRFSAERPKGSFSTLEIQRTEQGDSAMYLCASSFGAMGNNEQFFGPGTRLTVL.

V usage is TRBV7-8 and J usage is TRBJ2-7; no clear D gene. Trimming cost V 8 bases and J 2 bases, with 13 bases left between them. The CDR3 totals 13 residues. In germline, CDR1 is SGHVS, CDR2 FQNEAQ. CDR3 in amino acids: CASQTPGPYEQYF. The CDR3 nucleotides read TGTGCCAGCCAGACCCCAGGACCCTACGAGCAGTACTTC.

CDR3 DNA sequence: TGCGCCAGCAGCTTGAGGTGGGGGGGGAACACTGAAGCTTTCTTT. Its protein is CASSLRWGGNTEAFF. The chain carries TRBV5-1 and TRBJ1-1, with D perhaps matching TRBD1 (5 bases). Trimming pared 1 base from V and 1 base from J, leaving 11 bases between. The CDR3 covers 15 residues. The germline V gene has CDR1 SGHRS and CDR2 YFSETQ.

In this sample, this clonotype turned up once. CDR3 nucleotides: TGTGCCAGACGCACAGATACGCAGTATTTT. Its translation: CARRTDTQYF. This chain uses TRBV28 with TRBJ2-3; no definite D call. Germline loops: CDR1 MDHEN, CDR2 SYDVKM. V dropped 9 bases and J dropped 1 base, with 2 bases sitting between them. There are 10 residues in the CDR3.

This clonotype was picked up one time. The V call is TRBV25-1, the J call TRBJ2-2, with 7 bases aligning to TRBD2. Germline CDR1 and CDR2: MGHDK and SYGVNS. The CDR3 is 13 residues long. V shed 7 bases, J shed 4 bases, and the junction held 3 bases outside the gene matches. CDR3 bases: TGTGCCAGCACTCGGGAGGCCACCGGGGAGCTGTTTTTT. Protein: CASTREATGELFF.

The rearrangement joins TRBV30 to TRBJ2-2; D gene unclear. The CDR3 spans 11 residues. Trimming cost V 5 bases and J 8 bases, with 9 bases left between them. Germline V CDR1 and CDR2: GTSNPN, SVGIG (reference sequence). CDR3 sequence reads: CAWDPEGELFF. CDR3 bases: TGTGCCTGGGACCCGGAGGGGGAGCTGTTTTTT.

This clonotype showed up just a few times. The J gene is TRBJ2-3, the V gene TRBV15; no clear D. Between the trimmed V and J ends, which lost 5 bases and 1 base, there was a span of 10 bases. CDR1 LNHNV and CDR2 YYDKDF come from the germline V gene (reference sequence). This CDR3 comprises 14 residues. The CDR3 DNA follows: TGTGCCACCAGCGTTAGGCGCGGCACAGATACGCAGTATTTT. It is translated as CATSVRRGTDTQYF.

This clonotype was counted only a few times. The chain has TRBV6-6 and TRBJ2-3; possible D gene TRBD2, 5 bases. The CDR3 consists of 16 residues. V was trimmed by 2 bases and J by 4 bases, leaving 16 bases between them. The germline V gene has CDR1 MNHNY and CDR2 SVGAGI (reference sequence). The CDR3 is CASSYPAGPIPDTQYF. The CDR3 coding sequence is TGTGCCAGCAGTTACCCGGCGGGCCCAATACCAGATACGCAGTATTTT.

CDR3 sequence: CSARVRDRGHEQFF. The DNA of the CDR3 is TGCAGTGCTAGAGTCCGGGACAGGGGCCATGAGCAGTTCTTC. The genes are TRBV20-1 and TRBJ2-1, with 10 nucleotides matching TRBD1. J gave up 8 bases and V 1 base, and 5 bases lay outside the gene matches. Germline V gene sequence: CDR1 DFQATT, CDR2 SNEGSKA (reference sequence). The CDR3 loop spans 14 amino acids.

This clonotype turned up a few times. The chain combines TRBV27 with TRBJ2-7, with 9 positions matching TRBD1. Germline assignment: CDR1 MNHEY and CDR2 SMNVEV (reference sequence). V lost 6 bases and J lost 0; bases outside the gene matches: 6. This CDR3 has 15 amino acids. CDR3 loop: CASRRGQGSSYEQYF. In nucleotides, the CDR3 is TGTGCCAGCAGGAGGGGACAGGGAAGCTCCTACGAGCAGTACTTC.

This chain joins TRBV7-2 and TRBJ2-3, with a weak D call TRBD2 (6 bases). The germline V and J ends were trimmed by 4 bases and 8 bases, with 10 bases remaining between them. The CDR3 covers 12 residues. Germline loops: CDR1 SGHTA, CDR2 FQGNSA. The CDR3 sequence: CASSSISGTQYF. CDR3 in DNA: TGTGCCAGCAGCTCGATTAGCGGTACGCAGTATTTT.

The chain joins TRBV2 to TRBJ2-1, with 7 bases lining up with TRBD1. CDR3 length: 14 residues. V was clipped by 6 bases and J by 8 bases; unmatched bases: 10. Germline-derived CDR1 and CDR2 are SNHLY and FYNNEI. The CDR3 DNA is TGTGCCAGCAGACCGGGACAGCGGAGGTATGAGCAGTTCTTC. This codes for CASRPGQRRYEQFF.

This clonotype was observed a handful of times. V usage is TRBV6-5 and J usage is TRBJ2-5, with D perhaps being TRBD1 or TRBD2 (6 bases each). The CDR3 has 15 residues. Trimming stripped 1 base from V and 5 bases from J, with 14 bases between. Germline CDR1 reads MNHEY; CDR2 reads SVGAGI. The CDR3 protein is CASSYYRGRTETQYF. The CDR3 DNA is TGTGCCAGCAGTTACTATCGGGGGCGCACGGAGACCCAGTACTTC.

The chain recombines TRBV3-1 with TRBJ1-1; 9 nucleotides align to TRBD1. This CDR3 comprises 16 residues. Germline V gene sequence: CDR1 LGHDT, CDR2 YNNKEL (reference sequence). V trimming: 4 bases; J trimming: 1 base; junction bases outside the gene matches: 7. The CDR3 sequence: CASSPPGTGTNTEAFF. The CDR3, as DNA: TGTGCCAGCAGCCCGCCCGGGACAGGGACGAACACTGAAGCTTTCTTT.

DNA for the CDR3: TGTGCCAGCAGACAGATGGGGGCGGGGGAGCAGTACTTC. Translated: CASRQMGAGEQYF. J is TRBJ2-5 and V is TRBV6-6; a possible D gene is TRBD2 (7 bases). The CDR3 sequence is 13 residues long. V gave up 6 bases and J gave up 11 bases, with 19 bases separating them. Germline CDR1 and CDR2: MNHNY and SVGAGI (reference sequence).

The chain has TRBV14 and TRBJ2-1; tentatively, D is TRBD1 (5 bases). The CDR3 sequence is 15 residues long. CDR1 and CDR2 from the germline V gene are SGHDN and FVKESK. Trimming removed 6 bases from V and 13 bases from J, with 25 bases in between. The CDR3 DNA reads TGTGCCAGCAGTCGAGCAAGAATGACAGTCTCGGAACAGTTCTTC. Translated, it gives CASSRARMTVSEQFF.

The CDR3 coding sequence is TGTGCCAGCAGTTTCCCACCCAACTTAAACTATGGCTACACCTTC. Its translation is CASSFPPNLNYGYTF. The rearrangement joins TRBV12-3 or TRBV12-4 to TRBJ1-2, with D unclear. The CDR3 covers 15 residues. The V gene lost 3 bases and the J gene lost 2 bases, with 13 bases spanning the gap.

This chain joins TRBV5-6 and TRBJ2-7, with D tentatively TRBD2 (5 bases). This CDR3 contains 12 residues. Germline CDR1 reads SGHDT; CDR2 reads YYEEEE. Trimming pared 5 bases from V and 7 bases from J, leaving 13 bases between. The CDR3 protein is CASRGLGGEQYF. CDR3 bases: TGTGCCAGCAGGGGCCTCGGAGGTGAGCAGTACTTC.

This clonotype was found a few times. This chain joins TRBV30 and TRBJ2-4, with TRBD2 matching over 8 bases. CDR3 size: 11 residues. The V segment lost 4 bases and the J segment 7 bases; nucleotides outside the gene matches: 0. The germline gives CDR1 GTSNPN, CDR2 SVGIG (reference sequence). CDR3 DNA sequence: TGTGCCTGGACTAGCGGGAACATTCAGTACTTC. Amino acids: CAWTSGNIQYF.

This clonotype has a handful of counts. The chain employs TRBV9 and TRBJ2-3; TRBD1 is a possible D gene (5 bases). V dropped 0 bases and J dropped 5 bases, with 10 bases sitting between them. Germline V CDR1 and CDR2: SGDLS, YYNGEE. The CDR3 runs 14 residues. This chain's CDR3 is CASSVVGAEDTQYF. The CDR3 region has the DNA TGTGCCAGCAGCGTAGTAGGGGCGGAAGATACGCAGTATTTT.

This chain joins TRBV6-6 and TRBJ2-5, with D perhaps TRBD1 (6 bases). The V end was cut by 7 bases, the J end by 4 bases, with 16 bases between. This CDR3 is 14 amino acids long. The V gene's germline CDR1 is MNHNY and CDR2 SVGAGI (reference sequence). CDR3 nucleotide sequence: TGTGCCAGCACCCAAGGGACATTCCCAGAGACCCAGTACTTC. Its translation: CASTQGTFPETQYF.

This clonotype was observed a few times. Here the CDR3 DNA reads TGTGCCAGCAGCCAAGAGAGGGCGGGACTAGTCGACAATGAGCAGTTCTTC. Its protein product is CASSQERAGLVDNEQFF. The chain couples TRBV4-2 to TRBJ2-1; TRBD2 matches 8 bases. Germline V lookup: CDR1 LGHNA, CDR2 YNFKEQ. This CDR3 region has 17 residues. V was clipped by 0 bases and J by 5 bases; unmatched bases: 9.

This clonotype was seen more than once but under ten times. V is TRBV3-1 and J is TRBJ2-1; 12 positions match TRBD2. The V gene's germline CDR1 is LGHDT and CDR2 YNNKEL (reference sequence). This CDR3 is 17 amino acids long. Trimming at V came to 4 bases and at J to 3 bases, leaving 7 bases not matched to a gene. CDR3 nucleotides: TGTGCCAGCAGCCTGGAGACTAGCGGGAGTCTCTACAATGAGCAGTTCTTC. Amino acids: CASSLETSGSLYNEQFF.

CDR3 nucleotide sequence: TGTGCCAGCAGCCAAGATATGGGACTAGCGGAAGAGACCCAGTACTTC. This translates into CASSQDMGLAEETQYF. This sequence joins TRBV14 and TRBJ2-5; 11 nucleotides match TRBD2. CDR1 is SGHDN, CDR2 FVKESK, per germline. The CDR3 runs 16 residues. Losses at the gene ends were 0 bases for V and 3 bases for J; bases not matched to a gene: 3.